These 15 T cell receptor beta chains came from one sample sequenced in a study of spatial heterogeneity in lung cancer. TCRdb redid the calling of the 5' RACE reads with MiXCR, one entry per CDR3 protein. The repertoire holds approximately 25,000 distinct CDR3 sequences, with roughly 7% as singletons. The time point denotes: sample taken at primary tumor resection. Whole RNA, which was extracted from tumor, nontumor lung tissue or frozen PBMC, was sequenced without any cell sorting. The sequencing used PBMCs, collected at surgery. The receptors were sampled from a male donor with early-stage non-small cell lung cancer.

This clonotype was detected many times. This chain connects TRBV7-6 to TRBJ1-6; perhaps TRBD1 as D (6 bases). The germline gives CDR1 SGHVS, CDR2 FNYEAQ. Trimming cost V 2 bases and J 5 bases, with 13 bases left between them. This CDR3 is 16 amino acids long. The CDR3: CASSLYSTGDNSPLHF. The CDR3 DNA follows: TGTGCCAGCAGCTTATACTCGACAGGAGATAATTCACCCCTCCACTTT. Using reference TRBV7-6 and TRBJ1-6 for the parts outside the CDR3, the full variable domain is GAGVSQSPRYKVTKRGQDVALRCDPISGHVSLYWYRQALGQGPEFLTYFNYEAQQDKSGLPNDRFSAERPEGSISTLTIQRTEQRDSAMYRCASSLYSTGDNSPLHFGNGTRLTVT.

This clonotype was recorded a few times. The genes are TRBV20-1 and TRBJ2-3, with D perhaps TRBD1 or TRBD2 (5 bases each). The germline V and J ends were trimmed by 5 bases and 2 bases, with 11 bases remaining between them. Germline V gene sequence: CDR1 DFQATT, CDR2 SNEGSKA (reference sequence). CDR3 length: 13 amino acids. CDR3 protein: CSASGTFTDTQYF. CDR3 in DNA: TGCAGTGCTTCCGGGACCTTCACAGATACGCAGTATTTT.

The chain joins TRBV7-2 to TRBJ2-5, with D perhaps TRBD2 (6 bases). The CDR3 is 17 amino acids. The ends were cut back, 1 base at V and 2 bases at J, with 17 bases in the middle. Germline V gene lookup returns CDR1 SGHTA and CDR2 FQGNSA. CDR3 bases: TGTGCCAGCAGCTTAGGAGGCCTACTAGGGACTCAAGAGACCCAGTACTTC. It specifies CASSLGGLLGTQETQYF.

By share, this clonotype ranks as medium-sized. The chain employs TRBV20-1 and TRBJ1-1; D not certain. In germline, CDR1 is DFQATT, CDR2 SNEGSKA (reference sequence). The CDR3 sequence is 13 residues long. Trimming stripped 5 bases from V and 1 base from J, with 11 bases between. DNA of the CDR3: TGCAGTGCTGGAGTCCAGTCGAACACTGAAGCTTTCTTT. This codes for CSAGVQSNTEAFF.

The chain joins TRBV29-1 to TRBJ2-3; perhaps TRBD2 as D (5 bases). Trimming pared 6 bases from V and 6 bases from J, leaving 22 bases between. The CDR3 has 15 amino acids. The germline gives CDR1 SQVTM, CDR2 ANQGSEA. CDR3 sequence (DNA): TGCAGCGTGGCTTCTAGCTCCCGTCAGGCCGATACGCAGTATTTT. Amino acid sequence: CSVASSSRQADTQYF.

V and J are TRBV28 and TRBJ2-3; TRBD2 aligns across 10 bases. The V gene end was trimmed by 4 bases and the J gene end by 5 bases; junction bases not matched to a gene: 6. Looked up from germline, CDR1 is MDHEN and CDR2 is SYDVKM. This CDR3 spans 15 amino acids. This CDR3 reads CASSSAGGPLDTQYF. The CDR3 coding sequence is TGTGCCAGCAGTTCAGCGGGAGGGCCATTAGATACGCAGTATTTT.

This clonotype has a count of ten or more. The chain has TRBV5-1 and TRBJ2-1; no clear D. The germline V gene encodes CDR1 SGHRS and CDR2 YFSETQ. This CDR3 is 11 amino acids long. V dropped 7 bases and J dropped 7 bases, with 9 bases sitting between them. CDR3 DNA: TGCGCCAGCTTGGGTCGGAATGAGCAGTTCTTC. Protein product: CASLGRNEQFF.

The genes are TRBV2 and TRBJ2-5; 10 bases map to TRBD1. V was clipped by 7 bases and J by 4 bases; unmatched bases: 3. CDR3 length: 13 residues. Germline CDR1 and CDR2: SNHLY and FYNNEI. The CDR3 loop reads CASMGQGTETQYF. The CDR3 DNA is TGTGCCAGCATGGGACAGGGGACAGAGACCCAGTACTTC.

This chain links TRBV3-1 with TRBJ1-5; D call uncertain. Germline values: CDR1 LGHDT, CDR2 YNNKEL (reference sequence). Trimming stripped 0 bases from V and 4 bases from J, with 7 bases between. The CDR3 spans 14 residues. The CDR3 is CASSQDHGNQPQHF. The CDR3 bases are TGTGCCAGCAGCCAAGATCACGGTAATCAGCCCCAGCATTTT.

This clonotype was seen at least ten times. The rearrangement uses TRBV18 and TRBJ1-1, with a possible D match to TRBD1 (6 bases). Germline CDR1 is KGHSH and CDR2 is LQKENI. Trimming cost V 2 bases and J 11 bases, with 12 bases left between them. This CDR3 is 12 amino acids long. This CDR3 reads CASSPNRVEAFF. DNA for the CDR3: TGTGCCAGCTCACCAAACAGGGTTGAGGCTTTCTTT. Combining the CDR3 with reference TRBV18 and TRBJ1-1 gives the whole variable domain NAGVMQNPRHLVRRRGQEARLRCSPMKGHSHVYWYRQLPEEGLKFMVYLQKENIIDESGMPKERFSAEFPKEGPSILRIQQVVRGDSAAYFCASSPNRVEAFFGQGTRLTVV.

This clonotype was detected a few times. V gene TRBV7-2 combines with J gene TRBJ2-5, with D uncertain. With 0 bases removed from V and 5 bases from J, the gap between germline ends came to 13 bases. Per germline, CDR1 SGHTA and CDR2 FQGNSA. This CDR3 contains 15 residues. The CDR3 coding sequence is TGTGCCAGCAGCTTAGCGGTAAACCGGGTGGAGACCCAGTACTTC. Protein sequence: CASSLAVNRVETQYF.

The chain links TRBV20-1 to TRBJ2-7; tentatively, D is TRBD1 (5 bases). V was trimmed by 1 base and J by 1 base, leaving 11 bases between them. The germline CDR1 and CDR2 sequences are DFQATT and SNEGSKA (reference sequence). The CDR3 runs 14 residues. CDR3 DNA sequence: TGCAGTGCTAGAGGGGGCCGATGGTCCTACGAGCAGTACGTC. Translating it yields CSARGGRWSYEQYV.

Many counts were recorded for this clonotype. CDR3 in amino acids: CASSLHAGTNYQKAYNEQFF. In DNA form, the CDR3 reads TGTGCCAGCAGTCTCCATGCCGGGACTAACTATCAGAAGGCCTACAATGAGCAGTTCTTC. V is TRBV12-3 or TRBV12-4 and J is TRBJ2-1, with 7 bases lining up with TRBD2. V gave up 5 bases and J gave up 2 bases; unmatched junction bases: 21. This CDR3 has 20 residues.

This clonotype is medium-sized by share. The gene calls are TRBV20-1 and TRBJ2-6; D might be TRBD1 (6 bases). The V end was cut by 2 bases, the J end by 2 bases, with 22 bases between. There are 19 residues in the CDR3. Germline CDR1 is DFQATT and CDR2 is SNEGSKA (reference sequence). CDR3 amino acids: CSARQPLQGILPGANVLTF. For the CDR3, the DNA is TGCAGTGCTAGACAGCCCCTACAGGGAATTCTTCCTGGGGCCAACGTCCTGACTTTC.

In this sample, this clonotype turned up many times. The chain employs TRBV4-1 and TRBJ1-6; TRBD1 matches at 9 bases. The V gene's germline CDR1 is MGHRA and CDR2 YSYEKL. Trimming at V came to 3 bases and at J to 8 bases, leaving 5 bases not matched to a gene. The CDR3 spans 15 residues. The CDR3 spells CASSQPRDRDSPLHF. The CDR3 DNA reads TGCGCCAGCAGCCAGCCACGGGACAGGGATTCACCCCTCCACTTT.